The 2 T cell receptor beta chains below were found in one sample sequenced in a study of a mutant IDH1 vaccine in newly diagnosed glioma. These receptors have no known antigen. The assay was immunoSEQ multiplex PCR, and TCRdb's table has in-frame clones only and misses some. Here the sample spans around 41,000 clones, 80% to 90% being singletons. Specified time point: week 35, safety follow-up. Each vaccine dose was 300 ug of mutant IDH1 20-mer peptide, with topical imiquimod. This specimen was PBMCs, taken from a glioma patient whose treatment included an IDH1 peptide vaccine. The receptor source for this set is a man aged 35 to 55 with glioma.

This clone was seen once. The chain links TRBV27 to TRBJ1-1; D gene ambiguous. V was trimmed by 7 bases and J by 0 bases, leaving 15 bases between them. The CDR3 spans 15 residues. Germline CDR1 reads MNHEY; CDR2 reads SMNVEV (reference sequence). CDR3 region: CASTRWAGMNTEAFF. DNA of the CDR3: TGTGCCAGCACCCGGTGGGCAGGCATGAACACTGAAGCTTTCTTT.

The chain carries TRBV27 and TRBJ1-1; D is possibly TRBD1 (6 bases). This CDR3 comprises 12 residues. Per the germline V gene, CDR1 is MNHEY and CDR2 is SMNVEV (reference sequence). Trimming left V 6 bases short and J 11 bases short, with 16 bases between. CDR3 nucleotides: TGTGCCAGCAGGTTTCATACAGGGAGGGCTTTCTTT. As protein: CASRFHTGRAFF.